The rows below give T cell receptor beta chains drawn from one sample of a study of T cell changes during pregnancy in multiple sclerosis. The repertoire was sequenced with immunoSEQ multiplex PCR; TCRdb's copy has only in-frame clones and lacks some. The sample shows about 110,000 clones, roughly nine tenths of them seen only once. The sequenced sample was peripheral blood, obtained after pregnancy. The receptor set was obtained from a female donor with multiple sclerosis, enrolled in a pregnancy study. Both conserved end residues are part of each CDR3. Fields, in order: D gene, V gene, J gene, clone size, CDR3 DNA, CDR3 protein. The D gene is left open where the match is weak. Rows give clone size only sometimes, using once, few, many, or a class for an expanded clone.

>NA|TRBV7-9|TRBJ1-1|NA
TGTGCCAGCAGCTTAGGACGTCCGGGAAGGAACACTGAAGCTTTCTTT
CASSLGRPGRNTEAFF
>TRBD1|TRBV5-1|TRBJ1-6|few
TGCGCCAGCAGCCATAGCCAACTACAGGGGATGAGGAATTCACCCCTCCACTTT
CASSHSQLQGMRNSPLHF
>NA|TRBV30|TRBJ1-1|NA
TGTGCCTGGAGCTCGGGGGGGCCGAACACTGAAGCTTTCTTT
CAWSSGGPNTEAFF
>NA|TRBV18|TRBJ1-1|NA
TGTGCCAGCTCACCGACAGGCCCGAACACTGAAGCTTTCTTT
CASSPTGPNTEAFF
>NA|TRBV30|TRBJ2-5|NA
TGTGCCTGGACTTACGGGGGTATCGAGACCCAGTACTTC
CAWTYGGIETQYF
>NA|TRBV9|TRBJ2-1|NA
TGTGCCAGCAGCGAAGGGGGAAACAATGAGCAGTTCTTC
CASSEGGNNEQFF
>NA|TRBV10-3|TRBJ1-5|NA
TGTGCCATCAGTGGAACAGGGTCTGGTCAGCCCCAGCATTTT
CAISGTGSGQPQHF
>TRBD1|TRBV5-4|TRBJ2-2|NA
TGTGCCAGCAGCCGGGACAGGGGGTCCCTTACCGGGGAGCTGTTTTTT
CASSRDRGSLTGELFF
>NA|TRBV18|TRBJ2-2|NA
TGTGCCAGCTCACCCGACAGGATTCACACCGGGGAGCTGTTTTTT
CASSPDRIHTGELFF
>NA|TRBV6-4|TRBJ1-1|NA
TGTGCCAGCAGTGACTCCGACGGTTCGGGCACTGAAGCTTTCTTT
CASSDSDGSGTEAFF
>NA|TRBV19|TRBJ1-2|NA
TGTGCCAGTAGTGAGGCAGCGGCGCTTGGCTACACCTTC
CASSEAAALGYTF
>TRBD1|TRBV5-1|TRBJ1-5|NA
TGCGCCAGCAGCCCGACCCTGGGGGGACAGGGCAATCAGCCCCAGCATTTT
CASSPTLGGQGNQPQHF
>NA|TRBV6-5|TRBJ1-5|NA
TGTGCCAGCAGATTACAAAGCAATCAGCCCCAGCATTTT
CASRLQSNQPQHF
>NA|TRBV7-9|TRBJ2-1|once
TGTGCCAGCAGCCCCCTTGCGGTAAGCTCCTACAATGAGCAGTTCTTC
CASSPLAVSSYNEQFF
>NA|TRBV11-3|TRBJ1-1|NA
TGTGCCAGCAGCCCCCAGGGGAACACTGAAGCTTTCTTT
CASSPQGNTEAFF
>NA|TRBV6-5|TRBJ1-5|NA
TGTGCCAGCAGCTCTGGAGCCGCCGCTCGGCCCCAGCATTTT
CASSSGAAARPQHF
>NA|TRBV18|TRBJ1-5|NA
TGTGCCAGCTCCCGCGAAAAGGCGGGGAATCAGCCCCAGCATTTT
CASSREKAGNQPQHF
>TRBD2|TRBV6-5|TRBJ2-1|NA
TGTGCCACTTATGGCGGGGGGGCATCGTATGAGCAGTTCTTC
CATYGGGASYEQFF
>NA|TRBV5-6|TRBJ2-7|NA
TGTGCCAGCAGCTTTACCTACGAGCAGTACTTC
CASSFTYEQYF